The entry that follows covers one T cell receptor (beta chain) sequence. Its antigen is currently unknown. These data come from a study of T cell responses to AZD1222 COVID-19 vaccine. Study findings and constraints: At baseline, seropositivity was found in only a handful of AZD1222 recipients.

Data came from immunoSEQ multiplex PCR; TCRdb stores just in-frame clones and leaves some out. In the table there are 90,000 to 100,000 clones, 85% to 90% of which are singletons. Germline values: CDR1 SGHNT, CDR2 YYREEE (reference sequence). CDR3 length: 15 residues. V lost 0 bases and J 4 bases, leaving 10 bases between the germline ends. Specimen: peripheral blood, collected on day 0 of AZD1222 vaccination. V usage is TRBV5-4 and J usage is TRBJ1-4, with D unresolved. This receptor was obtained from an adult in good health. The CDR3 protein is CASSLATESNEKLFF. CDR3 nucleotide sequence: TGTGCCAGCAGCTTGGCCACTGAGAGTAATGAAAAACTGTTTTTT.